The source of this T cell receptor (beta chain) is a study of CD8 T cell repertoires and HIV-1 epitope variants (dated by TCRdb to between 2020 and 2021). Regarding the study in general: T cells were stimulated in separate culture wells with each of twenty-five peptides representing autologous and known Gag and Nef epitope variants. The control conditions were a CMV, EBV and flu peptide pool, the Ebola AY9 epitope as a negative control, and a well with no peptide. The epitopes tested were three Gag epitope families plus Nef HW9 and YT9. T cells were enriched using the EasySep Human T Cell Enrichment Kit and then co-cultured with an equal number of autologous T cell-negative cells acting as antigen-presenting cells. Cultures were maintained for nine to ten days in IMDM with gentamicin, and half-media changes adding IL-2, IL-7 and IL-15 were performed on days 3 and 7. An aliquot of 1M T cells was saved as an uncultured baseline condition, separate from the 83 T cell cultures. A total of approximately 83 T cell cultures were run, with each culture condition done in triplicate except for one peptide, which was done in duplicate. Broad study findings and their caveats: Roughly 10 antigen-specific TCR beta clonotypes were identified, and about 6 of them appeared cross-reactive for autologous or known escape epitope variants. The assay could identify only TCR beta chains and pointed to proliferation in response to antigen, not to T cell function or cytokine profile. Several clonotypes recognized the Nef KF9 family and one clonotype recognized the HW9 family, while no responses were seen to the TAALDMSHF plasma variant.

The CDR3 starts with the cysteine, ends with the phenylalanine, and has 13 residues. Here the CDR3 DNA is all that survives: 39 bases in frame from base 1. Taken from the germline V gene, the CDR1 and CDR2 loops are MDHEN and SYDVKM. After removal of 3 bases from V and 4 bases from J, the junction retains 3 bases not matched to a gene. Sequencing of TCR beta CDR3 regions was performed at survey depth on the immunoSEQ platform. The QIAamp DNA micro kit was used to extract genomic DNA from every cultured and uncultured CD8+ T cell population. In the paper's pipeline: Any sample with under 5,000 productive reads was excluded, and this exclusion removed about 6.5% of the roughly 75 cultures stimulated with HIV peptides. Sequences were trimmed to CDR3 by a MANAFEST web app, and nonproductive sequences, CDR3s under 5 amino acids, and sequences not starting with C or ending with F/W were removed. To count as antigen-specific, a clonotype had to be expanded in at least 2 of 3 replicates compared with the no-peptide control at FDR 0.01, and only within one epitope family. A specific clonotype also had to show a frequency at least fivefold higher than in wells stimulated with peptides from other epitope families. What TCRdb holds here is the immuneACCESS table cut down to in-frame rearrangements. Part of the clones is not present; checked against another copy, under half of the missing clones reflect an unresolved V gene, and the others are unexplained. That table supplies the V and J calls and clone size; D and trimming were determined from the DNA. A total of around 5,100 clones appear in this sample, 66% of them only once. 40% to 50% of the sample is taken by the ten largest.

The EasySep Human CD8+ T Cell Enrichment Kit was used on day 10 to isolate CD8+ T cells from every culture. This clone was found a few times. Its binding antigen is unknown. Per-base qualities were not stored, and no clone one base away is much larger. Recombination connected TRBV28 to TRBJ2-7; TRBD2 agrees with 7 junctional bases. Sequenced input: cultured CD8+ T cells derived from PBMCs. This TCR was recovered from a male donor with HIV. The CDR3 has the sequence CASSFRGVYEQYF. The nucleotide sequence is TGTGCCAGCAGTTTTCGGGGGGTATACGAGCAGTACTTC.